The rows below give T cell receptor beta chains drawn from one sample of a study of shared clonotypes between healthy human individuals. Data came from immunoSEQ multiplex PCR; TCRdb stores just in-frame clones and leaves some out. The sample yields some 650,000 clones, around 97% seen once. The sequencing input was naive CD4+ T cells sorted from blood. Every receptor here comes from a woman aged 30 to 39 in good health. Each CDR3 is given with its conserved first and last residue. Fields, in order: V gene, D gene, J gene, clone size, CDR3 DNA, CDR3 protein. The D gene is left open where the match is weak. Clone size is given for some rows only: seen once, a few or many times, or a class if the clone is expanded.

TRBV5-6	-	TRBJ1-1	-	TGTGCCAGCAGCTTGGCAACAGGCACAGAAGCTTTCTTT	CASSLATGTEAFF
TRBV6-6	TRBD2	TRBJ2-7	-	TGTGCCAGCACCCGGGGAGGGTCCTACGAGCAGTACTTC	CASTRGGSYEQYF
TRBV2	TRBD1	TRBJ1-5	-	TGTGCCAGCAGTGTTTTCAGGGGGCAGCCCCAGCATTTT	CASSVFRGQPQHF
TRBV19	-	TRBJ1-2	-	TGTGCCAGTAGTGCCTGGTTAGCGTATGGCTACACCTTC	CASSAWLAYGYTF
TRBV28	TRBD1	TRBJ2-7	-	TGTGCCAGCAACCCGGGACAGACCTACGAGCAGTACTTC	CASNPGQTYEQYF
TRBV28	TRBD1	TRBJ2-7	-	TGTGCCAGCAGTTACCCGGGACAGGGGGGAGAGCAGTACTTC	CASSYPGQGGEQYF
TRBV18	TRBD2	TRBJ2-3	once	TGTGCCAGCTCACCAAACACTGGGGGAGGGGATACGCAGTATTTT	CASSPNTGGGDTQYF
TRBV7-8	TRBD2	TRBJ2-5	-	TGTGTTGTCCTAGCGGGATCCCAAGAGACCCAGTACTTC	CVVLAGSQETQYF
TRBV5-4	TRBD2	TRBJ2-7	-	TGTGCCAGCAGCTCCGCGACTAGCGGGAATCTGGAGCAGTACTTC	CASSSATSGNLEQYF
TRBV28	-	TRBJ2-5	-	TGTGCCAGCAGCCTAATCGGGACGGACCAAGAGACCCAGTACTTC	CASSLIGTDQETQYF
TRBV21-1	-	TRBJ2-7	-	TGTGCCAGCTTGGGTGGATGGGATGAGCAGTACTTC	CASLGGWDEQYF
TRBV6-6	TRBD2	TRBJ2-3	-	TGTGCCAGCAATCTAGGACTAGCGGGAGGTATAGATACGCAGTATTTT	CASNLGLAGGIDTQYF
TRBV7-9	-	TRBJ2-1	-	TGTGCCAGCAGCTCCCTCCTCGTCCCGGGGCTTGACAATGAGCAGTTCTTC	CASSSLLVPGLDNEQFF
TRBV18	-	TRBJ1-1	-	TGTGCCAGCTCACCTCTCACAGGTGAAGCTTTCTTT	CASSPLTGEAFF
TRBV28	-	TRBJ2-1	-	TGTGCCAGCAGTCCACCCACAGGGAGCTCCTACAATGAGCAGTTCTTC	CASSPPTGSSYNEQFF
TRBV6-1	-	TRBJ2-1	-	TGTGCCAGCAGTGTCGCAGGGAACTACAATGAGCAGTTCTTC	CASSVAGNYNEQFF
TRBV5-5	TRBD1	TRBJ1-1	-	TGTGCCAGCAGCTTTTTCGGGACAGGCGGCACTGAAGCTTTCTTT	CASSFFGTGGTEAFF
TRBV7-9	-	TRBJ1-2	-	TGTGCCAGCAGCTTAGGGACAAACTATGGCTACACCTTC	CASSLGTNYGYTF
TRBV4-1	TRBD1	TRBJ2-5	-	TGCGCCAGCAGCCGCCCCCGACAGGGGTTTGAGACCCAGTACTTC	CASSRPRQGFETQYF
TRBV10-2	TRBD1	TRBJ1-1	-	TGCGCCAGCAGTGAGTCGGGTCAGGGGGCAGATACTGAAGCTTTCTTT	CASSESGQGADTEAFF
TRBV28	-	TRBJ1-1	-	TGTGCCAGCTTGACGACAGCGGGCACTGAAGCTTTCTTT	CASLTTAGTEAFF
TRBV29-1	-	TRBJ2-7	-	TGCAGCGGGAGTGATCGCCAGGGGAACGAGCAGTACTTC	CSGSDRQGNEQYF
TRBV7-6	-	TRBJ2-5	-	TGTGCCAGCAGCACAACAAAAGAGACCCAGTACTTC	CASSTTKETQYF
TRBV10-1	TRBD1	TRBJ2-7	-	TGCGCCAGCAGCGCCGGGACAGGGGGCTGGGAGCAGTACTTC	CASSAGTGGWEQYF
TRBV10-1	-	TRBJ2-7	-	TGCGCCAGCAGTGGGGGACTTCCTTACGAGCAGTACTTC	CASSGGLPYEQYF
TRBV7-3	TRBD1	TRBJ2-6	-	TGTGCCAGCAGCCCGGGACAGCATTTCTCTGGGGCCAACGTCCTGACTTTC	CASSPGQHFSGANVLTF
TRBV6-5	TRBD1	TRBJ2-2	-	TGTGCCAGCAGTTACCGGACAGGGGGTCACCGGGAGCTGTTTTTT	CASSYRTGGHRELFF
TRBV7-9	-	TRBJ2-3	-	TGTGCCAGCAGCCGTCTAGCTAACGGCACAGATACGCAGTATTTT	CASSRLANGTDTQYF
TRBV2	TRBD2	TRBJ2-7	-	TGTGCCAGCAGCGAGCGGGAGGGTAGGTACGAGCAGTACTTC	CASSEREGRYEQYF
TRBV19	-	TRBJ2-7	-	TGTGCCAGTAGTATTTCGGCGGGTCAGATATACGAGCAGTACTTC	CASSISAGQIYEQYF
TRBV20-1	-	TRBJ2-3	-	TGCAGTGCTGGGGGCCCAGATACGCAGTATTTT	CSAGGPDTQYF
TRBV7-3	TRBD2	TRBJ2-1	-	TGTGCCAGCAGCTTAAAGCCTAGCGGGAGCAATGAGCAGTTCTTC	CASSLKPSGSNEQFF
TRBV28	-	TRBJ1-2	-	TGTGCCAGCACCCTTGCCCGTGGGGATGGCTACACCTTC	CASTLARGDGYTF
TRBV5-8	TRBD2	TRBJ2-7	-	TGTGCCAGCAGCTTGCCTAGCGGGTACAGCTCCTACGAGCAGTACTTC	CASSLPSGYSSYEQYF